The rows below give T cell receptor beta chains drawn from one sample of a study of blood T cells in healthy people across ages. A single record per CDR3 protein comes from TCRdb applying MiXCR to the 5' RACE reads. The sample lists some 670,000 distinct CDR3 sequences, over 40% occurring once. Sequencing was done on a sample of blood. Receptors were obtained from a woman older than 75 in good health. CDR3s include the opening cysteine and the closing phenylalanine or tryptophan. The D gene is left open where the match is weak. Expanded clones get a size class; other rows say once, few or many, or leave the size out.

j_call d_call v_call clone_size cdr3_nt cdr3_aa
TRBJ2-3 TRBD1 TRBV27 NA TGTGCCAGCAGTCGCCCGAGACAGGGCGCGAGTACGCAGTATTTT CASSRPRQGASTQYF
TRBJ2-6 NA TRBV29-1 many TGCAGCGTTGTAAGCTCTGGGGCCAACGTCCTGACTTTC CSVVSSGANVLTF
TRBJ2-7 TRBD2 TRBV2 once TGTGCCAGCAGGAATACTAGCGTACAGAGTCGTGGGCAGTACTTC CASRNTSVQSRGQYF
TRBJ1-2 NA TRBV5-1 NA TGCGCCAGCAGCTTTGCCTCAGGGCCCACTAACTATGGCTACACCTTC CASSFASGPTNYGYTF
TRBJ2-1 NA TRBV27 NA TGTGCCAGCAGTTTACTAGAACCCTACAATGAGCAGTTCTTC CASSLLEPYNEQFF
TRBJ1-4 NA TRBV20-1 many TGCAGTGCTAGAGTAGGTGAAAAACTGTTTTTT CSARVGEKLFF
TRBJ2-7 NA TRBV28 NA TGTGCCAGCAGTTTATTAGGGGCCGAGCAGTACTTC CASSLLGAEQYF
TRBJ1-1 NA TRBV3-1 NA TGTGCCAGCAGCCTGACAAGTCCCACTGAAGCTTTCTTT CASSLTSPTEAFF
TRBJ2-1 TRBD2 TRBV6-5 NA TGTGCCAGCAGTTATTCGCCGGCTAGCGGACACAATGAGCAGTTCTTC CASSYSPASGHNEQFF
TRBJ1-1 TRBD1 TRBV20-1 many TGCAGTGCTAGAGAGGGGACAGTGAACACTGAAGCTTTCTTT CSAREGTVNTEAFF
TRBJ2-7 TRBD2 TRBV20-1 few TGCAGTGCTAGAGATGGGACTAGCCGCTCCTACGAGCAGTACTTC CSARDGTSRSYEQYF
TRBJ1-4 TRBD1 TRBV12-3/TRBV12-4 few TGTGCCAGCAGAAACAGGGGAACTAATGAAAAACTGTTTTTT CASRNRGTNEKLFF
TRBJ2-1 NA TRBV29-1 many TGCAGCGTTGCCGAGGCCGTCTGGCAGTTCTTC CSVAEAVWQFF
TRBJ2-5 TRBD1 TRBV28 NA TGTGCCAGCAGTCGCGGGACAGGGGTCAAGACCCAGTACTTC CASSRGTGVKTQYF
TRBJ1-1 NA TRBV12-3/TRBV12-4 NA TGTGCCAGCAGTGTAAGGGCGAACACTGAAGCTTTCTTT CASSVRANTEAFF
TRBJ2-7 TRBD2 TRBV5-6 NA TGTGCCAGCAGCTTCAGAAGCGGGGTCTCGTACAATGAGCAGTACTTC CASSFRSGVSYNEQYF
TRBJ2-7 NA TRBV15 NA TGTGCCACCAGCAGAGATGGGCAGGAGCAGTACTTC CATSRDGQEQYF
TRBJ2-7 NA TRBV3-1 NA TGTGCCAGCGTTGGGGACTCCTACGAGCAGTACTTC CASVGDSYEQYF
TRBJ1-2 NA TRBV12-3/TRBV12-4 NA TGTGCCAGCAGTTTAAAGGGAGACTATGGCTACACCTTC CASSLKGDYGYTF
TRBJ2-7 NA TRBV28 many TGTGCCAGCAGTTTAATATGGACCGAGCAGTACTTC CASSLIWTEQYF
TRBJ1-6 NA TRBV20-1 few TGCAGTGCTAGAGATCTTTTATCACCCCTCCACTTT CSARDLLSPLHF
TRBJ2-5 NA TRBV7-7 many TGTGCTAGCAGCCCGGGGACTTTCAATGAGCAGTACTTC CASSPGTFNEQYF
TRBJ2-3 NA TRBV2 once TGTGCCAGCAGTGAAGCGACGGGACCGAGCACAGATACGCAGTATTTT CASSEATGPSTDTQYF
TRBJ2-7 TRBD1 TRBV20-1 NA TGCAGTGCTAGAGACACAGACAGGGGGTACGAGCAGTACTTC CSARDTDRGYEQYF
TRBJ1-1 TRBD1 TRBV4-2 NA TGTGCCAGCAGCCAAGAGGGGACAGGGGGCAGGAACACTGAAGCTTTCTTT CASSQEGTGGRNTEAFF
TRBJ2-5 TRBD2 TRBV29-1 many TGCAGCGCTATAGCGGGAGGCTTAGAGACCCAGTACTTC CSAIAGGLETQYF
TRBJ2-3 NA TRBV6-6 NA TGTGCCAGCGGTTACCGGGCGGGAAGCACAGATACGCAGTATTTT CASGYRAGSTDTQYF
TRBJ2-7 TRBD2 TRBV27 NA TGTGCCAGCAGTGTCCCGGGAGGGTACGAGCAGTACTTC CASSVPGGYEQYF
TRBJ2-3 TRBD2 TRBV20-1 few TGCAGTGCTAGAGATATCACTAGCGGAAACACAGATACGCAGTATTTT CSARDITSGNTDTQYF
TRBJ1-6 NA TRBV27 many TGTGCCAGCAGTTTAACAGGGTTAGGGGTTTCACCCCTCCACTTT CASSLTGLGVSPLHF
TRBJ2-5 TRBD2 TRBV6-2/TRBV6-3 NA TGTGCCAGCAGTTATTCACTAGCGGGGATTTACAATGAGCAGTACTTC CASSYSLAGIYNEQYF
TRBJ2-7 NA TRBV6-5 many TGTGCCAGCAGCCCACTAGAAAACAATGAGCAGTACTTC CASSPLENNEQYF
TRBJ2-7 TRBD2 TRBV4-3 NA TGCGCCAGCAGCCAAGAATGGCGGGAGGGCGACGAGCAGTACTTC CASSQEWREGDEQYF
TRBJ1-5 TRBD1 TRBV2 many TGTGCCAGCAGTGAACGACAGGGAGATCAGCCCCAGCATTTT CASSERQGDQPQHF
TRBJ2-3 NA TRBV7-9 many TGTGCCAGCGCCGTGCTTGATACGCAGTATTTT CASAVLDTQYF
TRBJ2-5 TRBD2 TRBV20-1 many TGCAGTGCTAGGGACCTAGCGGACCAAGAGACCCAGTACTTC CSARDLADQETQYF
TRBJ2-2 NA TRBV4-1 NA TGCGCCAGCAGCCAATTGGCCGGTGCGAACACCGGGGAGCTGTTTTTT CASSQLAGANTGELFF
TRBJ2-3 TRBD2 TRBV28 NA TGTGCCAGCAGTTTAGTACTAGCGGGACCATCGGTTAGAGATACGCAGTATTTT CASSLVLAGPSVRDTQYF
TRBJ2-3 NA TRBV14 many TGTGCCAGCAGCCAAGTAGGCGCAGATACGCAGTATTTT CASSQVGADTQYF
TRBJ1-5 NA TRBV7-2 NA TGTGCCAGCAGCTTATGGAGGTCTCATAGCAATCAGCCCCAGCATTTT CASSLWRSHSNQPQHF
TRBJ2-7 NA TRBV6-1 NA TGTGCCAGCAGTGAGGCAGGTTTTTACGAGCAGTACTTC CASSEAGFYEQYF
TRBJ1-2 NA TRBV15 NA TGTGCCACCAGCAGAGCCCAGGACAGCAACTATGGCTACACCTTC CATSRAQDSNYGYTF
TRBJ1-1 TRBD1 TRBV15 NA TGTGCCACCAGCGGCTACAGGGGTCGCGGGGCTTTCTTT CATSGYRGRGAFF
TRBJ2-7 TRBD2 TRBV6-5 NA TGTGCCAGCAGGAACGGGAGGGGAACCCCCTACGAGCAGTACTTC CASRNGRGTPYEQYF
TRBJ1-2 NA TRBV20-1 NA TGCAGTGCTAGAGATGCCTCCAACTATGGCTACACCTTC CSARDASNYGYTF
TRBJ1-4 NA TRBV6-5 NA TGTGCCAGCAGTCACGCAGGGACGACTAATGAAAAACTGTTTTTT CASSHAGTTNEKLFF
TRBJ1-2 NA TRBV14 once TGTGCCAGCAGCCAGCAGACAGGCAGTGGCTACACCTTC CASSQQTGSGYTF
TRBJ2-7 NA TRBV21-1 NA TGTGCCTCGCTGGGGGAGGGCGCCTACGAGCAGTACTTC CASLGEGAYEQYF
TRBJ2-5 NA TRBV15 NA TGTGCCACCAGCAGAGATTTTTCGGTATTAGGGGGGGGAAGACAAGAGACCCAGTACTTC CATSRDFSVLGGGRQETQYF
TRBJ1-3 NA TRBV5-4 NA TGTGCCAGCGCACCGGGAGTTCCGGACTCTGGAAACACCATATATTTT CASAPGVPDSGNTIYF
TRBJ2-3 TRBD1 TRBV6-6 few TGTGCCAGCAGTCCCCTGACAGGGCTCACAGATACGCAGTATTTT CASSPLTGLTDTQYF
TRBJ1-1 NA TRBV28 NA TGTGCCAGCAATTTGAGGACCTACACTGAAGCTTTCTTT CASNLRTYTEAFF
TRBJ2-5 NA TRBV7-9 NA TGTGCCAGCAGCTTTAGCACAGGGACTCGCCAAGAGACCCAGTACTTC CASSFSTGTRQETQYF
TRBJ2-5 NA TRBV7-8 NA TGTGCCAGCAGCCATGACTGGCGAGCGGGCCGGGAGACCCAGTACTTC CASSHDWRAGRETQYF